Reported below is one TCR beta chain. The target antigen is unknown. Antigen-specific CD4+ T cells expanded by the ViraFEST assay with viral peptide pools were then sequenced. When less than 11 days of culture had elapsed, CD4+ T cells were isolated. None of the vaccinated had previously contracted SARS-CoV-2, and their nucleocapsid antibodies tested negative. This sample was taken from a study of vaccination effects on CD4 cells after COVID-19. Study-level background: All participants had two doses of either the BNT162b2 or mRNA-1273 vaccine.

This CDR3 comprises 15 residues. CDR1 and CDR2 from the germline V gene are LGHNA and YNFKEQ. The germline V and J ends were trimmed by 0 bases and 5 bases, with 11 bases remaining between them. Clones were read by immunoSEQ multiplex PCR, and TCRdb kept only the in-frame ones, dropping some. Of about 45,000 clones listed, roughly 79% are singletons. The sequencing used CD4+ T cells from PBMCs cultured with SARS-CoV-2 spike peptides, collected before COVID-19 vaccination. The chain joins TRBV4-2 to TRBJ2-1, with D possibly being TRBD2 (6 bases). This TCR came from a human donor who received a COVID-19 vaccine. In nucleotides, the CDR3 is TGTGCCAGCAGCCAAGACTGGGCGGGGAACAATGAGCAGTTCTTC. Protein product: CASSQDWAGNNEQFF.